This entry describes one TCR beta chain. The Seattle site enrolled patients during active infection and followed them longitudinally. The source of the sample is a study of blood T cell repertoires in COVID-19. Some clones are missing from TCRdb's copy, which holds only in-frame ones; the method was immunoSEQ multiplex PCR. The sample consists of some 160,000 clones, around 90% of them appearing once. The CDR3 is made up of 15 amino acids. The germline CDR1 and CDR2 sequences are SGHNT and YYREEE (reference sequence). The V end lost 6 bases, the J end lost 4 bases, and 19 bases lay between the germline ends.

This clonotype was obtained from a woman aged 80 or over with COVID-19, enrolled during active disease. The chain joins TRBV5-4 to TRBJ1-1, with a tentative D call TRBD1 (5 bases). The sequencing sample was made of peripheral blood. This CDR3 reads CASNSGGQFGTEAFF. In DNA, the CDR3 is TGTGCCAGCAACTCCGGGGGTCAATTTGGCACTGAAGCTTTCTTT.